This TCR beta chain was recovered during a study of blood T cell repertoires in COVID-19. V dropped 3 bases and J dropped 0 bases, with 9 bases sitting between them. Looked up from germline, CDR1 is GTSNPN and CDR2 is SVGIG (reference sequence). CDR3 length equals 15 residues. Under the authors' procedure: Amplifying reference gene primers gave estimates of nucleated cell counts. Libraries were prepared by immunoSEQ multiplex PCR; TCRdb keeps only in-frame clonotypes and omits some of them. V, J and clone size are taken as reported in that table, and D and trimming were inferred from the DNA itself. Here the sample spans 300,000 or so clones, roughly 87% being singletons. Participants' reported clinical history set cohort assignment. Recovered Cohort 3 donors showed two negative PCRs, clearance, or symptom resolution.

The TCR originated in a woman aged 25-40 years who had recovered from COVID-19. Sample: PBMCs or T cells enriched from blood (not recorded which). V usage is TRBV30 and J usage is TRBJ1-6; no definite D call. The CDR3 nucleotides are TGTGCCTGGAGGATAGATAGCTCCTATAATTCACCCCTCCACTTT. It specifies CAWRIDSSYNSPLHF. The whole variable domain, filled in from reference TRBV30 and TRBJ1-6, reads SQTIHQWPATLVQPVGSPLSLECTVEGTSNPNLYWYRQAAGRGLQLLFYSVGIGQISSEVPQNLSASRPQDRQFILSSKKLLLSDSGFYLCAWRIDSSYNSPLHFGNGTRLTVT.